Listed below are T cell receptor beta chains from one sample, sequenced in a study of OX40 agonist ivuxolimab in advanced cancers. The protocol was immunoSEQ multiplex PCR, while the TCRdb copy is restricted to in-frame clones and leaves out a portion. This sample carries tens of thousands of clones, roughly 87% of them seen once, and the ten largest clones take about 1.8%. This sample comprised CD4+ or CD8+ T cells sorted from blood, obtained in a trial of the OX40 agonist ivuxolimab. Receptors originate from an adult with an advanced solid tumor such as melanoma, head and neck, liver or kidney cancer. Both conserved end residues are part of each CDR3. The D gene is left open where the match is weak. A row's size may be missing; if present it is once, few, many or a size class.

DNA: TGTGCCAGCAGTTACGGACAGGACTCTAACTATGGCTACACCTTC
CDR3: CASSYGQDSNYGYTF
D: TRBD1
J: TRBJ1-2
V: TRBV6-5
size: NA

DNA: TGTGCCAGGGGACATCCGAACACTGAAGCTTTCTTT
CDR3: CARGHPNTEAFF
D: NA
J: TRBJ1-1
V: TRBV21-1
size: NA

DNA: TGCGCCAGCAGCCTGCACCAACGTAATGAAAAACTGTTTTTT
CDR3: CASSLHQRNEKLFF
D: NA
J: TRBJ1-4
V: TRBV4-1
size: NA

DNA: TGTGCCAGCGAGGGACAGCCTAGCAATCAGCCCCAGCATTTT
CDR3: CASEGQPSNQPQHF
D: TRBD1
J: TRBJ1-5
V: TRBV2
size: NA

DNA: TGTGCCAGTAAAGTCAGGGGCCCGTACACCGGGGAGCTGTTTTTT
CDR3: CASKVRGPYTGELFF
D: NA
J: TRBJ2-2
V: TRBV19
size: NA

DNA: TGTGCCAGCAGCCTGGCGGGGATGCACAATCAGCCCCAGCATTTT
CDR3: CASSLAGMHNQPQHF
D: NA
J: TRBJ1-5
V: TRBV5-4
size: once

DNA: TGTGCCAGCAGTTCAAAGTACAGGGGTAGTGGTTATGGCTACACCTTC
CDR3: CASSSKYRGSGYGYTF
D: TRBD1
J: TRBJ1-2
V: TRBV28
size: NA

DNA: TGTGCCAGTAGCCCGGGCCGGCAAGAGACCCAGTACTTC
CDR3: CASSPGRQETQYF
D: NA
J: TRBJ2-5
V: TRBV19
size: NA

DNA: TGTGCCAGCAGCCCCCTGGTGGGTAGGGGTGACACCGGGGAGCTGTTTTTT
CDR3: CASSPLVGRGDTGELFF
D: NA
J: TRBJ2-2
V: TRBV5-8
size: NA

DNA: TGTGCCAGCCAGCCACCTTCTAACTATGGCTACACCTTC
CDR3: CASQPPSNYGYTF
D: NA
J: TRBJ1-2
V: TRBV6-6
size: NA

DNA: TGTGCCAGCTCACCGAGGCTTCCGGGACAGAACACTGAAGCTTTCTTT
CDR3: CASSPRLPGQNTEAFF
D: NA
J: TRBJ1-1
V: TRBV18
size: NA

DNA: TGTGCCATCAGTGAGTCTTCTGGGGCCAACGTCCTGACTTTC
CDR3: CAISESSGANVLTF
D: NA
J: TRBJ2-6
V: TRBV10-3
size: NA

DNA: TGTGCCAGCAGACAGGGGGACTATGGCTACACCTTC
CDR3: CASRQGDYGYTF
D: TRBD1
J: TRBJ1-2
V: TRBV28
size: NA

DNA: TGTGCCAGCAGTTACTCTCGGGAGACCCAGTACTTC
CDR3: CASSYSRETQYF
D: NA
J: TRBJ2-5
V: TRBV6-5
size: NA

DNA: TGTGCCAGCAGTAAGCTGTCGGCAGGATCCTACGAGCAGTACTTC
CDR3: CASSKLSAGSYEQYF
D: NA
J: TRBJ2-7
V: TRBV27
size: NA

DNA: TGCGCCAGCAGCTTAGGACAGTGGGATGGCTACACCTTC
CDR3: CASSLGQWDGYTF
D: NA
J: TRBJ1-2
V: TRBV5-1
size: NA

DNA: TGTGCCAGCAGTTTGGGCTACAATGAGCAGTTCTTC
CDR3: CASSLGYNEQFF
D: NA
J: TRBJ2-1
V: TRBV6-5
size: NA

DNA: TGTGCCAGCAGCTCCTGGACAGGGCCCTCCTACGAGCAGTACTTC
CDR3: CASSSWTGPSYEQYF
D: TRBD1
J: TRBJ2-7
V: TRBV11-1
size: NA

DNA: TGTGCCAGCAGTGTTGGTCACTCTGGAAACACCATATATTTT
CDR3: CASSVGHSGNTIYF
D: NA
J: TRBJ1-3
V: TRBV2
size: once

DNA: TGTGCCATCAGTGGGGATTTAGACTACACTGAAGCTTTCTTT
CDR3: CAISGDLDYTEAFF
D: NA
J: TRBJ1-1
V: TRBV10-3
size: NA

DNA: TGTGCCAGCAGTTACTCGACGTCGCGGGTCCAGTACTTC
CDR3: CASSYSTSRVQYF
D: NA
J: TRBJ2-5
V: TRBV6-6
size: NA

DNA: TGTGCCAGCAACACAACAGGGGGCGCAACTAATGAAAAACTGTTTTTT
CDR3: CASNTTGGATNEKLFF
D: TRBD1
J: TRBJ1-4
V: TRBV6-4
size: NA

DNA: TGTGCCTGGACCTCCCGGCCTAATTCACCCCTCCACTTT
CDR3: CAWTSRPNSPLHF
D: NA
J: TRBJ1-6
V: TRBV30
size: NA

DNA: TGCAGCGTAGGGACAGGGGGGAACACTGAAGCTTTCTTT
CDR3: CSVGTGGNTEAFF
D: TRBD1
J: TRBJ1-1
V: TRBV29-1
size: NA

DNA: TGTGCCAGCAGCTCACGGGGTAGCTCCTACAATGAGCAGTTCTTC
CDR3: CASSSRGSSYNEQFF
D: NA
J: TRBJ2-1
V: TRBV7-8
size: NA

DNA: TGTGCCAGCAGCTTATCCCCGGGGGCCAAAAACATTCAGTACTTC
CDR3: CASSLSPGAKNIQYF
D: NA
J: TRBJ2-4
V: TRBV11-3
size: NA

DNA: TGTGCCAGCAGTTTATTGGAACGAAACACTGAAGCTTTCTTT
CDR3: CASSLLERNTEAFF
D: NA
J: TRBJ1-1
V: TRBV27
size: NA

DNA: TGTGCCAGCAGCTTGGGAGGGCGGGGGTACGCCGGGGAGCTGTTTTTT
CDR3: CASSLGGRGYAGELFF
D: TRBD2
J: TRBJ2-2
V: TRBV11-3
size: NA

DNA: TGTGCCAGCAGTACTCAACAGGTGTTTCTGGGGAATGGCTACACCTTC
CDR3: CASSTQQVFLGNGYTF
D: NA
J: TRBJ1-2
V: TRBV28
size: NA

DNA: TGTGCCAGCAGCTTAAGCGCTAACTATGGCTACACCTTC
CDR3: CASSLSANYGYTF
D: NA
J: TRBJ1-2
V: TRBV11-2
size: once

DNA: TGTGCCAGCAGCTTCGACAGGGGAACAACTAATGAAAAACTGTTTTTT
CDR3: CASSFDRGTTNEKLFF
D: TRBD1
J: TRBJ1-4
V: TRBV5-5
size: NA

DNA: TGTGCCAGCAGCTTGGTAGACAGGGGAGACGAGCAGTACTTC
CDR3: CASSLVDRGDEQYF
D: TRBD1
J: TRBJ2-7
V: TRBV5-4
size: NA

DNA: TGCGCCAGCAGCCCAGGGTATCCCTCCCTTAATCAGCCCCAGCATTTT
CDR3: CASSPGYPSLNQPQHF
D: NA
J: TRBJ1-5
V: TRBV5-1
size: NA

DNA: TGTGCCAGTAGTCCTTCGACTAGCGGGAGGGGATATAGCGGGGAGCTGTTTTTT
CDR3: CASSPSTSGRGYSGELFF
D: TRBD2
J: TRBJ2-2
V: TRBV19
size: NA

DNA: TGTGCCAGCGGAACCGGGACACCTGCGGGAGGCTACACCTTC
CDR3: CASGTGTPAGGYTF
D: NA
J: TRBJ1-2
V: TRBV28
size: NA

DNA: TGTGCCAGCAGCTCCCCTTCCCACAGGCAGCAGTACTTC
CDR3: CASSSPSHRQQYF
D: NA
J: TRBJ2-7
V: TRBV28
size: NA

DNA: TGTGCCAGCAGTTTGGACAGGGGTGGGTTCTACTCTGGGGCCAACGTCCTGACTTTC
CDR3: CASSLDRGGFYSGANVLTF
D: TRBD1
J: TRBJ2-6
V: TRBV28
size: NA

DNA: TGTGCCAGCAAGAGACTGGGACAGGTCGTCTACGAGCAGTACTTC
CDR3: CASKRLGQVVYEQYF
D: TRBD1
J: TRBJ2-7
V: TRBV6-9
size: NA

DNA: TGTGCCAGCAGTTTAATCCGTCGCGGGGCCTACACTAGCACAGATACGCAGTATTTT
CDR3: CASSLIRRGAYTSTDTQYF
D: NA
J: TRBJ2-3
V: TRBV28
size: NA

DNA: TGTGCCAGCAGCTTAAGGTCCGCGGCCTCAGGCAATCAGCCCCAGCATTTT
CDR3: CASSLRSAASGNQPQHF
D: NA
J: TRBJ1-5
V: TRBV7-8
size: NA

DNA: TGTGCCACCAGCAGAGATCTGGGGGCAACTAATGAAAAACTGTTTTTT
CDR3: CATSRDLGATNEKLFF
D: NA
J: TRBJ1-4
V: TRBV15
size: few

DNA: TGTGCCAGCTCACCTTCTGGGCAGACTGAAGCTTTCTTT
CDR3: CASSPSGQTEAFF
D: NA
J: TRBJ1-1
V: TRBV18
size: few

DNA: TGTGCCAGCAATAATGACGGGGGGCGGGAGACCCAGTACTTC
CDR3: CASNNDGGRETQYF
D: NA
J: TRBJ2-5
V: TRBV27
size: NA

DNA: TGTGCCAGCTCCCCCTATCCGACAGGGGCGAGCACAGATACGCAGTATTTT
CDR3: CASSPYPTGASTDTQYF
D: TRBD1
J: TRBJ2-3
V: TRBV18
size: NA

DNA: TGCGCCAGCAGCTTGGATGGCGGTCAATATGGCTACACCTTC
CDR3: CASSLDGGQYGYTF
D: NA
J: TRBJ1-2
V: TRBV5-1
size: NA

DNA: TGTGCCAGTAGCCGTCGAAGCGGGAGGATCAATGAGCAGTTCTTC
CDR3: CASSRRSGRINEQFF
D: TRBD2
J: TRBJ2-1
V: TRBV19
size: NA

DNA: TGCGCCAGCACCATGGGACAGGGAGGGGAGACCCAGTACTTC
CDR3: CASTMGQGGETQYF
D: TRBD1
J: TRBJ2-5
V: TRBV5-1
size: NA

DNA: TGTGCCAGCACCCCGGGGGATAACTATGGCTACACCTTC
CDR3: CASTPGDNYGYTF
D: NA
J: TRBJ1-2
V: TRBV6-5
size: NA

DNA: TGCGCCAGCAGCTTGGATGGGACAGGGATCGACGAGCAGTACTTC
CDR3: CASSLDGTGIDEQYF
D: TRBD1
J: TRBJ2-7
V: TRBV5-1
size: NA

DNA: TGCGCCAGCAGTGAGACAGGAAACTATGGCTACACCTTC
CDR3: CASSETGNYGYTF
D: NA
J: TRBJ1-2
V: TRBV10-1
size: once

DNA: TGTGCCAGCAGTGAACCCGCTGGACAGGGGATCTATGGCTACACCTTC
CDR3: CASSEPAGQGIYGYTF
D: TRBD1
J: TRBJ1-2
V: TRBV6-1
size: NA

DNA: TGTGCCAGTATGGCCGGGGACAACTCTGGAAACACCATATATTTT
CDR3: CASMAGDNSGNTIYF
D: NA
J: TRBJ1-3
V: TRBV19
size: NA

DNA: TGTGCCAGCAGCTTAGGGATCGTCGCGGGGTTTTCCTACGAGCAGTACTTC
CDR3: CASSLGIVAGFSYEQYF
D: NA
J: TRBJ2-7
V: TRBV7-8
size: NA

DNA: TGTGCCACGGGGACGGGCACAGATACGCAGTATTTT
CDR3: CATGTGTDTQYF
D: NA
J: TRBJ2-3
V: TRBV10-3
size: NA

DNA: TGTGCCACCAGCAAGGGGGCGCGGACTGAAGCTTTCTTT
CDR3: CATSKGARTEAFF
D: TRBD1
J: TRBJ1-1
V: TRBV15
size: NA

DNA: TGTGCCAGCAGCTTAAAAAGCGATCTTGAGCAGTTCTTC
CDR3: CASSLKSDLEQFF
D: NA
J: TRBJ2-1
V: TRBV7-3
size: NA

DNA: TGCGCCAGCAGCCAAGAGCCTAGCGGGGGAGTAAAGACCCAGTACTTC
CDR3: CASSQEPSGGVKTQYF
D: TRBD2
J: TRBJ2-5
V: TRBV4-3
size: few